This section outlines one T cell receptor beta chain sequence together with its context. This specimen comes from a study of blood T cell repertoires in COVID-19. Looking at the study overall: Sources were T cells, B-cell-depleted T cells, or PBMCs; the material itself was cDNA or gDNA.

Participant ages covered about 18 to 89 years across about 25 US areas. Assignments of participants to cohorts depended upon their own reported clinical history. The trim removed 4 bases at V and 8 bases at J, leaving 6 bases unmatched. This CDR3 comprises 14 residues. Germline CDR1 reads SGHRS; CDR2 reads YFSETQ. Only in-frame clones appear in the TCRdb table, and some are missing; sequencing was by immunoSEQ multiplex PCR. The sample comprises 150,000 to 200,000 clones, approximately 88% of which are singletons, and roughly 13% rests with the top ten. Material: PBMCs or T cells enriched from blood (not recorded which). This sequence joins TRBV5-1 and TRBJ1-6; 7 bases map to TRBD1. This receptor was taken from a woman in her sixties or seventies who had recovered from COVID-19. CDR3 sequence: CASSPGQSDSPLHF. CDR3 coding DNA: TGCGCCAGCAGCCCGGGACAGTCAGATTCACCCCTCCACTTT.